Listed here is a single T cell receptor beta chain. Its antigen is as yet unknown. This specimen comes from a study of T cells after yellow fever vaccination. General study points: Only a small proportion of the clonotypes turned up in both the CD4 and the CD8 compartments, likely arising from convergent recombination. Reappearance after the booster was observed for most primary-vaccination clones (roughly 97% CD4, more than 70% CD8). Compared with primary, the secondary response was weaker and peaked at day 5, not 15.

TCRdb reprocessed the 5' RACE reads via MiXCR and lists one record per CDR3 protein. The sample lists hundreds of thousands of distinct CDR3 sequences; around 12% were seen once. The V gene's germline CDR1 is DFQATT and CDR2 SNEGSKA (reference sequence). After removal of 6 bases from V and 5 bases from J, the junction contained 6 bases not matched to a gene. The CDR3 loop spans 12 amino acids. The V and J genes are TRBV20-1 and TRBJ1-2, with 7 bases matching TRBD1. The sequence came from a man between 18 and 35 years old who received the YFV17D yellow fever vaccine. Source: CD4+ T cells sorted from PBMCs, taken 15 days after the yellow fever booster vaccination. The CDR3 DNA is TGCAGTGCCCCGACAGGGAGTTATGGCTACACCTTC. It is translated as CSAPTGSYGYTF.